Here is one T cell receptor (beta chain) with its context. The antigen remains undetermined. This sample is part of a study of T-cell memory formation after mild COVID-19. General observations from the study: CD4/CD8 balance characterized clones contracting day 15 to 85, and CD4+ skew characterized later expanders. There were some responding clones in pre-infection memory, which suggested that cross-reactive memory had joined. Mainly CM and EM harbored the contracting CD4+ clones; mainly EMRA harbored the CD8+ ones. In second-wave clones peaking day 37, SARS-CoV-2 specificity remained unconfirmed.

TCRdb re-derived calls from the 5' RACE reads in MiXCR, one entry per CDR3 protein. The sample has 500,000 to 650,000 distinct CDR3 sequences, less than 25% seen once. Trimming took 3 bases from V and 2 from J; bases not matched to a gene: 7. The germline V gene has CDR1 SEHNR and CDR2 FQNEAQ (reference sequence). CDR3 length: 15 residues. Sequencing was done on a sample of PBMCs or a T cell subset sorted from them (not recorded which). The gene calls are TRBV7-9 and TRBJ2-7; TRBD2 aligns across 7 bases. This sequence was found in an adult woman who had mild COVID-19 (a few samples of this study predate the infection). Cell type and time point are not known. CDR3 residues: CASSLDPSGTYEQYF. The CDR3 coding sequence is TGTGCCAGCAGCTTGGATCCTAGCGGAACCTACGAGCAGTACTTC.